This T cell receptor (beta chain) was identified during a study of shared clonotypes between healthy human individuals. Unsorted PBMC samples were amplified in replicate PCRs containing roughly 300 ng DNA, some 30,000 T cell genomes. Sequencing was performed with immunoSEQ multiplex PCR; in TCRdb, only in-frame clones are kept and a portion is missing. The sample lists about 520,000 clones; about 84% were seen once. CDR1 SGHNT and CDR2 YENEEA come from the germline V gene. This CDR3 contains 14 residues. V was pared by 5 bases and J by 4 bases, with 11 bases between. Material for sequencing was PBMCs. The TCR sequence derives from a woman aged 40 to 50 in good health. Some clones in this sample may be carry-over from other donors' samples. The gene calls are TRBV11-3 and TRBJ2-2; no clear D. The CDR3 here is CASSPTTGTGELFF. The CDR3 bases are TGTGCCAGCAGCCCCACCACTGGCACCGGGGAGCTGTTTTTT.